A selection of T cell receptor beta chains follows, all from one sample in a study of cytomegalovirus exposure and HLA in healthy donors. Here immunoSEQ multiplex PCR was the method, and the copy in TCRdb shows in-frame clones only, minus some. The data show some 200,000 clones, 81% seen once. Sequences were obtained from PBMCs. Every receptor here comes from a man aged 45 to 65 in good health and CMV-seronegative. Each CDR3 is given with its conserved first and last residue. The D gene is left open where the match is weak. Clone size, where shown, is once, few, many, or a class for clones that have expanded.

DNA	CDR3	V	J	D	size
TGTGCCACCAGCACCTCCGGGGAGGGAAGAGGCTACACCTTC	CATSTSGEGRGYTF	TRBV15	TRBJ1-2	.	once
TGTGCCAGCAGCGGGGGCACCCCCAACGAGCAGTACTTC	CASSGGTPNEQYF	TRBV9	TRBJ2-7	.	.
TGCGCCAGCAGCATGGACAGACCCACCGGGGAGCTGTTTTTT	CASSMDRPTGELFF	TRBV5-1	TRBJ2-2	.	.
TGCGCCAGCAGCCAAGGCAGGGGGCCTAGAGGGACCGGGGAGCTGTTTTTT	CASSQGRGPRGTGELFF	TRBV4-3	TRBJ2-2	TRBD1	.
TGTGCCAGCAGTTACCGGGATAGCAATCAGCCCCAGCATTTT	CASSYRDSNQPQHF	TRBV6-5	TRBJ1-5	.	once
TGTTCCAGCAGCTTATCCGGGACAGTTTACGAGCAGTACTTC	CSSSLSGTVYEQYF	TRBV7-9	TRBJ2-7	TRBD1	.
TGTGCCAGCAGCGACCCGGACAGGGAGAACACCGGGGAGCTGTTTTTT	CASSDPDRENTGELFF	TRBV9	TRBJ2-2	TRBD1	.
TGCGCCAGCAGCTTGGGTCTAGCGGGAACCACCGGGGAGCTGTTTTTT	CASSLGLAGTTGELFF	TRBV5-1	TRBJ2-2	TRBD2	few
TGTGCCAGCAGTTCGACAGGGGAGCTGTTTTTT	CASSSTGELFF	TRBV27	TRBJ2-2	.	few
TGTGCCAGCTGCCGGCTCGGGGAGACCCAGTACTTC	CASCRLGETQYF	TRBV2	TRBJ2-5	.	.
TGTGCCAGCAGTCCGATAGGAGGTAATTCACCCCTCCACTTT	CASSPIGGNSPLHF	TRBV6-5	TRBJ1-6	.	.
TGTGCCAGCATGCTAGTAATCGAGACCCAGTACTTC	CASMLVIETQYF	TRBV2	TRBJ2-5	.	.
TGTGCCAGCAGTCTCCGGGACAGTATTTACAATGAGCAGTTCTTC	CASSLRDSIYNEQFF	TRBV27	TRBJ2-1	TRBD1	.
TGTGCCAGTAGTATAGGACAGCCCGGGGGGAGTCTCTCTGAAGCTTTCTTT	CASSIGQPGGSLSEAFF	TRBV19	TRBJ1-1	.	.
TGTGCCAGCAGCTTTAGCCCCGAACCCCCCTACGAGCAGTACTTC	CASSFSPEPPYEQYF	TRBV5-5	TRBJ2-7	.	.
TGTGCCAGCACCCCGCTAGGGACAGACAATGAGCAGTTCTTC	CASTPLGTDNEQFF	TRBV9	TRBJ2-1	TRBD1	.
TGTGCCAGCAGTTACACTATCCCGACAGGGGGCGAGTACGAGCAGTACTTC	CASSYTIPTGGEYEQYF	TRBV27	TRBJ2-7	TRBD1	few
TGTGCCAGCAGCCCGGGGACTAGCTTCTACGAGCAGTACTTC	CASSPGTSFYEQYF	TRBV5-6	TRBJ2-7	TRBD2	.
TGCGCCAGCTGGGGAGGGGCCCCTCCCAGCTCCTACGAGCAGTACTTC	CASWGGAPPSSYEQYF	TRBV10-2	TRBJ2-7	TRBD2	.
TGCGCCAGCGCCGTAGGCGGGGGCTACGAGCAGTACTTC	CASAVGGGYEQYF	TRBV5-1	TRBJ2-7	TRBD2	few
TGTGCCAGCAGCCATACAGTTTCGGGGGGAACCGGGGAGCTGTTTTTT	CASSHTVSGGTGELFF	TRBV9	TRBJ2-2	TRBD2	.
TGCGCCAGCCCACAGGGGGCTTTTGTGAACACTGAAGCTTTCTTT	CASPQGAFVNTEAFF	TRBV10-1	TRBJ1-1	TRBD1	.
TGTGCCAGCAGCTCGGGGGGGGCCACCGGGGAGCTGTTTTTT	CASSSGGATGELFF	TRBV9	TRBJ2-2	TRBD2	.
TGTGCCAGCAGCCCAGCCGGGACAGTCGGAAACACCATATATTTT	CASSPAGTVGNTIYF	TRBV7-9	TRBJ1-3	TRBD1	.
TGTGCCAGCAGTAATTCGGGGGGGGTATACTCACCCCTCCACTTT	CASSNSGGVYSPLHF	TRBV27	TRBJ1-6	.	.
TGCGCCAGCAGCCAAGGTCACGGGGCCTACGAGCAGTACTTC	CASSQGHGAYEQYF	TRBV4-3	TRBJ2-7	.	.
TGTGCCAGCAGCTTAGCCGGGACAGGAACCTACGAGCAGTACTTC	CASSLAGTGTYEQYF	TRBV7-9	TRBJ2-7	TRBD1	.
TGTGCCAGCAGCGACTCTCGGGGGGGGTTTGCCACGCAGTATTTT	CASSDSRGGFATQYF	TRBV7-2	TRBJ2-3	TRBD2	.
TGCGCCAGCAGCCAAGAAATCACGGGACAGGGAACGAACACTGAAGCTTTCTTT	CASSQEITGQGTNTEAFF	TRBV4-3	TRBJ1-1	TRBD1	.
TGTGCCAGCAGCTTCACTACCGAAGAGACCCAGTACTTC	CASSFTTEETQYF	TRBV7-8	TRBJ2-5	.	.
TGTGCCAGCAGCTTTGGTTCAGGGGCCGGGGAGCTGTTTTTT	CASSFGSGAGELFF	TRBV7-9	TRBJ2-2	.	.
TGCGCCAGCAGCCGTCGCCGGGACATAGAAAATTCACCCCTCCACTTT	CASSRRRDIENSPLHF	TRBV4-3	TRBJ1-6	.	.